Listed below are T cell receptor beta chains from one sample, sequenced in a study of CD8+CD57+ T cells in acquired aplastic anemia. TCRdb redid the calling of the reads with MiXCR, one entry per CDR3 protein. The table shows about 190,000 distinct CDR3 sequences, with 48% occurring only once. Sequenced: sorted CD4+, CD8+, or CD8+CD57+ T cells (not recorded which) from PBMCs. The receptors were sampled from a human donor with aplastic anemia. Each CDR3 is given with its conserved first and last residue. A D gene is named only where the DNA matches it firmly. Clone size appears in some rows only: once, few, many, or a class for an expanded clone.

CDR3: CASSSPEGGYNEQFF
DNA: TGTGCCAGCAGCTCTCCAGAGGGGGGCTACAATGAGCAGTTCTTC
J: TRBJ2-1
D: NA
size: NA
V: TRBV14

CDR3: CASAHFNTEAFF
DNA: TGTGCCAGTGCACACTTTAACACTGAAGCTTTCTTT
J: TRBJ1-1
D: NA
size: few
V: TRBV19

CDR3: CASSLRKGHTEAFF
DNA: TGTGCCAGCAGCTTAAGAAAGGGGCACACTGAAGCTTTCTTT
J: TRBJ1-1
D: NA
size: many
V: TRBV7-2

CDR3: CASSLLAARTDTQYF
DNA: TGTGCCAGCAGCTTACTAGCGGCGCGCACAGATACGCAGTATTTT
J: TRBJ2-3
D: TRBD2
size: NA
V: TRBV11-2

CDR3: CATSDPTGDNYGYTF
DNA: TGTGCCACCAGTGACCCTACAGGGGATAACTATGGCTACACCTTC
J: TRBJ1-2
D: TRBD1
size: NA
V: TRBV24-1

CDR3: CATSDFRDSHNEQFF
DNA: TGTGCCACCAGTGATTTCCGGGACAGCCACAATGAGCAGTTCTTC
J: TRBJ2-1
D: TRBD1
size: many
V: TRBV24-1

CDR3: CSARRGQGNQPQHF
DNA: TGCAGTGCTAGGAGGGGACAGGGGAATCAGCCCCAGCATTTT
J: TRBJ1-5
D: TRBD1
size: many
V: TRBV20-1

CDR3: CASSYFSSGQETQYF
DNA: TGTGCCAGCAGTTACTTCTCTAGCGGACAAGAGACCCAGTACTTC
J: TRBJ2-5
D: TRBD2
size: NA
V: TRBV24-1

CDR3: CSVGGTGDAYEQYF
DNA: TGCAGCGTGGGTGGGACAGGGGACGCCTACGAGCAGTACTTC
J: TRBJ2-7
D: TRBD1
size: NA
V: TRBV29-1

CDR3: CASSRAAGALTDTQYF
DNA: TGTGCCAGCAGCCGGGCGGCGGGAGCTTTGACAGATACGCAGTATTTT
J: TRBJ2-3
D: TRBD2
size: many
V: TRBV9

CDR3: CAPGQGNTEAFF
DNA: TGTGCCCCGGGACAGGGGAACACTGAAGCTTTCTTT
J: TRBJ1-1
D: TRBD1
size: NA
V: TRBV19

CDR3: CASSLLGGVGETQYF
DNA: TGTGCCAGCAGCTTGCTGGGGGGAGTAGGGGAGACCCAGTACTTC
J: TRBJ2-5
D: NA
size: many
V: TRBV5-4

CDR3: CASSSPLRGYGYTF
DNA: TGTGCCAGCAGTTCCCCTCTTCGAGGGTATGGCTACACCTTC
J: TRBJ1-2
D: NA
size: NA
V: TRBV27

CDR3: CASSKTGHRLSSYNSPLHF
DNA: TGTGCCAGTAGTAAGACGGGACACAGGCTCTCTTCCTATAATTCACCCCTCCACTTT
J: TRBJ1-6
D: NA
size: many
V: TRBV19

CDR3: CASRRGDIYGYTF
DNA: TGTGCCAGCAGGAGGGGCGACATCTATGGCTACACCTTC
J: TRBJ1-2
D: NA
size: few
V: TRBV7-9

CDR3: CASTANSPLHF
DNA: TGTGCCAGCACTGCGAATTCACCCCTCCACTTT
J: TRBJ1-6
D: NA
size: NA
V: TRBV2

CDR3: CSARDVRTGNTEAFF
DNA: TGCAGTGCTAGAGATGTACGGACAGGGAACACTGAAGCTTTCTTT
J: TRBJ1-1
D: TRBD1
size: many
V: TRBV20-1

CDR3: CASSFRQGAETQYF
DNA: TGTGCCAGCAGTTTCCGGCAGGGGGCCGAGACCCAGTACTTC
J: TRBJ2-5
D: TRBD1
size: many
V: TRBV12-3/TRBV12-4

CDR3: CASGPDSPGGSPLHF
DNA: TGTGCCAGCGGCCCGGACAGTCCCGGCGGTTCACCCCTCCACTTT
J: TRBJ1-6
D: NA
size: NA
V: TRBV6-1

CDR3: CASRVLAGGETQYF
DNA: TGTGCCAGCAGGGTACTAGCGGGAGGAGAGACCCAGTACTTC
J: TRBJ2-5
D: TRBD2
size: NA
V: TRBV2

CDR3: CASSFGQNNEQFF
DNA: TGTGCCAGCAGCTTTGGACAAAACAATGAGCAGTTCTTC
J: TRBJ2-1
D: NA
size: many
V: TRBV7-2

CDR3: CAWSVGSAGLGGRDQETQYF
DNA: TGTGCCTGGAGTGTAGGGTCGGCGGGGCTCGGGGGCCGTGACCAAGAGACCCAGTACTTC
J: TRBJ2-5
D: NA
size: NA
V: TRBV30

CDR3: CASSASGINTEAFF
DNA: TGTGCCAGCAGCGCCTCAGGGATTAACACTGAAGCTTTCTTT
J: TRBJ1-1
D: NA
size: many
V: TRBV9

CDR3: CASTARSSTEAFF
DNA: TGTGCCAGCACCGCCAGGTCTAGCACTGAAGCTTTCTTT
J: TRBJ1-1
D: NA
size: many
V: TRBV7-9

CDR3: CSSRDDYEQHF
DNA: TGCAGCAGCCGGGACGACTACGAGCAGCACTTC
J: TRBJ2-7
D: NA
size: NA
V: TRBV29-1

CDR3: CASSTTGQGGHEQYF
DNA: TGTGCCAGCAGCACTACGGGACAGGGAGGCCACGAGCAGTACTTC
J: TRBJ2-7
D: TRBD1
size: many
V: TRBV11-3

CDR3: CASSLEGDSYYYEQYF
DNA: TGTGCCAGCAGCCTGGAGGGGGACAGCTACTACTACGAGCAGTACTTC
J: TRBJ2-7
D: NA
size: many
V: TRBV5-5

CDR3: CASIARRGNSQETQYF
DNA: TGTGCCAGCATCGCACGACGGGGGAACTCCCAAGAGACCCAGTACTTC
J: TRBJ2-5
D: NA
size: NA
V: TRBV7-8

CDR3: CASSMDRITQPQHF
DNA: TGTGCCAGTAGTATGGACAGGATAACTCAGCCCCAGCATTTT
J: TRBJ1-5
D: TRBD1
size: few
V: TRBV19

CDR3: CASSPGGAWEQYF
DNA: TGTGCCAGCAGCCCAGGGGGGGCTTGGGAGCAGTACTTC
J: TRBJ2-7
D: NA
size: few
V: TRBV2

CDR3: CASSPRVLRNTEALF
DNA: TGTGCCAGCAGTCCACGGGTTTTGCGGAACACTGAAGCTCTCTTT
J: TRBJ1-1
D: NA
size: NA
V: TRBV12-3/TRBV12-4

CDR3: CASSQGHANTEASF
DNA: TGTGCCAGCAGCCAGGGACACGCGAACACTGAAGCTTCCTTT
J: TRBJ1-1
D: NA
size: NA
V: TRBV2

CDR3: CASSQEGGTEAFF
DNA: TGTGCCAGCAGCCAAGAAGGGGGCACTGAAGCTTTCTTT
J: TRBJ1-1
D: NA
size: many
V: TRBV7-9

CDR3: CSVEGLAGVEQYF
DNA: TGCAGCGTTGAAGGACTAGCGGGAGTCGAGCAGTACTTC
J: TRBJ2-7
D: TRBD2
size: few
V: TRBV29-1

CDR3: CSASPTPGLNYGYTF
DNA: TGCAGTGCTAGTCCTACCCCGGGGCTAAACTATGGCTACACCTTC
J: TRBJ1-2
D: NA
size: few
V: TRBV20-1